The clone carrying this T cell receptor beta chain was recorded at least ten times. Its antigen is not identified. Germline-derived CDR1 and CDR2 are MDHEN and SYDVKM. Between the trimmed V and J ends, which lost 2 bases and 2 bases, there was a span of 12 bases. The CDR3 sequence is 15 residues long. This record comes from a study of glioma-infiltrating T cells. The overall study: Presurgical dexamethasone in glioma patients lasted six or fewer days. Sequencing aimed for about 4- to 10-fold coverage of roughly one million peripheral T cells. Findings of the study overall: A blood CDR3 motif signature was depleted in highly divergent patients. Tissue-blood divergence was below expectation in non-neoplastic patients, above in gliomas.

Amplification of TCR alpha and beta CDR3 regions from RNA used iRepertoire nested multiplex PCR. TCRdb re-analysed the multiplex PCR reads in MiXCR, keeping a single row per CDR3 protein. The table includes fewer than 500,000 distinct CDR3 sequences, roughly two fifths detected once. This chain joins TRBV28 and TRBJ1-1; no definite D call. Sequenced input: glioma tissue, nonneoplastic brain tissue, or PBMCs (not recorded which). The sequence came from a human donor with low-grade glioma or glioblastoma, undergoing nonglioma brain surgery, or in good health (not recorded which). The CDR3 reads CASSLNLRVNTEAFF. CDR3 in DNA: TGTGCCAGCAGTTTAAACCTACGGGTAAACACTGAAGCTTTCTTT.